The subject of this entry is one T cell receptor (beta chain). Between the trimmed V and J ends, which lost 3 bases and 3 bases, there was a span of 8 bases. Germline V lookup: CDR1 MNHNS, CDR2 SASEGT. The CDR3 is made up of 13 amino acids. This entry is derived from a study of blood T cell repertoires in COVID-19. Looking at the study overall: Nucleic acid was either cDNA or gDNA, and it came from T cells, B-cell-depleted T cells, or PBMCs.

How the authors handled the data: Amplification of reference gene primers was used by the study to estimate nucleated cell counts. Assay used: immunoSEQ multiplex PCR; TCRdb lists only in-frame clones, some missing. D and trimming come from the DNA, and the V and J calls and clone size come from that table. The table has 250,000 or so clones, about 85% seen once. The receptor was isolated from a man aged 25 to 40 who had recovered from COVID-19. Sequenced material: peripheral blood. The rearrangement uses TRBV6-1 and TRBJ1-2; D gene uncertain. The CDR3 DNA reads TGTGCCAGCAGTGACAGATATCACTATGGCTACACCTTC. Translated, it gives CASSDRYHYGYTF.